This is a list of T cell receptor beta chains from one sample in a study of control samples from healthy donors and cancer patients. Using immunoSEQ multiplex PCR, the repertoire was profiled, and TCRdb retains in-frame clones only, with some absent. The data hold approximately 28,000 clones, with roughly 89% observed a single time. Material: PBMCs. These TCRs come from a man aged 50 to 60 with lung cancer. CDR3s include the opening cysteine and the closing phenylalanine or tryptophan. Each record gives: CDR3 DNA, CDR3 protein, clone size, D gene, V gene, J gene. A D gene is named only where the DNA matches it firmly. Size is omitted from some rows. Given values are once, few, many or a class for expanded clones.

cdr3_nt: TGTGCCAGCAGTTCGGAAGCGGGGGAAGAGACCCAGTACTTC
cdr3_aa: CASSSEAGEETQYF
clone_size: NA
d_call: TRBD2
v_call: TRBV2
j_call: TRBJ2-5

cdr3_nt: TGCGCCAGCAGCTTGTCAGGGGGGAACGCTGAAGCTTTCTTT
cdr3_aa: CASSLSGGNAEAFF
clone_size: NA
d_call: TRBD1
v_call: TRBV5-1
j_call: TRBJ1-1

cdr3_nt: TGTGCCAGCAGCTTGGACAGCGGGGGGGCGCCCTACGAGCAGTACTTC
cdr3_aa: CASSLDSGGAPYEQYF
clone_size: NA
d_call: TRBD2
v_call: TRBV5-4
j_call: TRBJ2-7

cdr3_nt: TGTGCCAGCAGATCTAACTATGGCTACACCTTC
cdr3_aa: CASRSNYGYTF
clone_size: NA
d_call: NA
v_call: TRBV9
j_call: TRBJ1-2

cdr3_nt: TGCGCCAGCAGCTTGGGGGGGCAGAACACTGAAGCTTTCTTT
cdr3_aa: CASSLGGQNTEAFF
clone_size: NA
d_call: NA
v_call: TRBV5-1
j_call: TRBJ1-1

cdr3_nt: TGTGCCAGTAGTATAGGCGGCAGGGGAATAAATGAGCAGTTCTTC
cdr3_aa: CASSIGGRGINEQFF
clone_size: NA
d_call: NA
v_call: TRBV19
j_call: TRBJ2-1

cdr3_nt: TGTGCCAGTAGTCCCTCCGGACAGGGCGGCTACACCTTC
cdr3_aa: CASSPSGQGGYTF
clone_size: few
d_call: TRBD1
v_call: TRBV19
j_call: TRBJ1-2

cdr3_nt: TGTGCCAGCAGCTTACAGGGGGGACAGTCATACAATGAGCAGTTCTTC
cdr3_aa: CASSLQGGQSYNEQFF
clone_size: NA
d_call: NA
v_call: TRBV13
j_call: TRBJ2-1

cdr3_nt: TGTGCCAGCAGGGGGGAACGTGAGGAGTCCCCCGGGGAGCTGTTTTTT
cdr3_aa: CASRGEREESPGELFF
clone_size: once
d_call: NA
v_call: TRBV2
j_call: TRBJ2-2

cdr3_nt: TGTGCCAGCAGTTACAGCGACAGGGTAAATGAAAAACTGTTTTTT
cdr3_aa: CASSYSDRVNEKLFF
clone_size: NA
d_call: TRBD1
v_call: TRBV6-5
j_call: TRBJ1-4

cdr3_nt: TGTGCCAGCAGTCAACTCCAAAAGCAGTTCTTC
cdr3_aa: CASSQLQKQFF
clone_size: NA
d_call: NA
v_call: TRBV6-2/TRBV6-3
j_call: TRBJ2-1

cdr3_nt: TGCAGCGTTGAGACATTCTCCTCTGGAAACACCATATATTTT
cdr3_aa: CSVETFSSGNTIYF
clone_size: once
d_call: NA
v_call: TRBV29-1
j_call: TRBJ1-3

cdr3_nt: TGTGCCAGCAGCTTAGTGGGGAACTACGAGCAGTACTTC
cdr3_aa: CASSLVGNYEQYF
clone_size: NA
d_call: NA
v_call: TRBV7-2
j_call: TRBJ2-7

cdr3_nt: TGTGCCAGCAGCTTAGGAGGGGAAGCTTTCTTT
cdr3_aa: CASSLGGEAFF
clone_size: NA
d_call: NA
v_call: TRBV7-9
j_call: TRBJ1-1

cdr3_nt: TGTGCCAGCAGCCAAGATAACAGGTTCCAGCCCCAGCATTTT
cdr3_aa: CASSQDNRFQPQHF
clone_size: NA
d_call: NA
v_call: TRBV3-1/TRBV3-2
j_call: TRBJ1-5

cdr3_nt: TGTGCCTGTATTGGGGGGAATCAGCCCCAGCATTTT
cdr3_aa: CACIGGNQPQHF
clone_size: NA
d_call: NA
v_call: TRBV28
j_call: TRBJ1-5

cdr3_nt: TGTGCCAGCAGTTTGTCGGGACGGAAGAACACTGAAGCTTTCTTT
cdr3_aa: CASSLSGRKNTEAFF
clone_size: NA
d_call: NA
v_call: TRBV28
j_call: TRBJ1-1

cdr3_nt: TGTGCCAGCAGCTTAGAAGAGAATTATGGCTACACCTTC
cdr3_aa: CASSLEENYGYTF
clone_size: NA
d_call: NA
v_call: TRBV11-2
j_call: TRBJ1-2

cdr3_nt: TGTGCCAGCAGTCCGGGGGGGTCCGATACGCAGTATTTT
cdr3_aa: CASSPGGSDTQYF
clone_size: NA
d_call: TRBD2
v_call: TRBV27
j_call: TRBJ2-3

cdr3_nt: TGTGCCAGCAGCCAAGAGTCGGGCAGGGGGCCGTTTGGCTACACCTTC
cdr3_aa: CASSQESGRGPFGYTF
clone_size: NA
d_call: TRBD1
v_call: TRBV3-1/TRBV3-2
j_call: TRBJ1-2

cdr3_nt: TGTGCCAGCAGCGTAGGGAGGGGGGGCCTAGAGGAGACCCAGTACTTC
cdr3_aa: CASSVGRGGLEETQYF
clone_size: NA
d_call: NA
v_call: TRBV9
j_call: TRBJ2-5

cdr3_nt: TGTGCCAGCAGCTATGGGACCGCTAGGCCCTACGAGCAGTACTTC
cdr3_aa: CASSYGTARPYEQYF
clone_size: NA
d_call: NA
v_call: TRBV6-5
j_call: TRBJ2-7

cdr3_nt: TGTGCCAGCAGTGAATGGCCCTACGAGCAGTACTTC
cdr3_aa: CASSEWPYEQYF
clone_size: NA
d_call: NA
v_call: TRBV6-1
j_call: TRBJ2-7

cdr3_nt: TGTGCCAGCAGTTACTTCGCCCACGGGAACACTGAAGCTTTCTTT
cdr3_aa: CASSYFAHGNTEAFF
clone_size: NA
d_call: NA
v_call: TRBV6-5
j_call: TRBJ1-1

cdr3_nt: TGTGCCAGTAGTTCAGACAGGGGCACAGATACGCAGTATTTT
cdr3_aa: CASSSDRGTDTQYF
clone_size: NA
d_call: TRBD1
v_call: TRBV19
j_call: TRBJ2-3